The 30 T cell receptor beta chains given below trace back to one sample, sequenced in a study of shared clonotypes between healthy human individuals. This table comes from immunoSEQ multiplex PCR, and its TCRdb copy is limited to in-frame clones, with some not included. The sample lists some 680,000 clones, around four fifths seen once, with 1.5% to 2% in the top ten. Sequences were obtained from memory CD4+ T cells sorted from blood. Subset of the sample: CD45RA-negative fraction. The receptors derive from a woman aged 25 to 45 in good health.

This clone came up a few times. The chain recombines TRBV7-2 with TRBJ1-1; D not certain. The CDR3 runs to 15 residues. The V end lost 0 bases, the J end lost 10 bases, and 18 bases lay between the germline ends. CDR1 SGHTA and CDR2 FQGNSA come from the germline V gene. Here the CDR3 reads CASSLASDVEIGAFF. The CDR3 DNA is TGTGCCAGCAGCTTAGCGAGCGACGTCGAAATTGGAGCTTTCTTT. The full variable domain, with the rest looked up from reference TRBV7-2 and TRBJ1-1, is GAGVSQSPSNKVTEKGKDVELRCDPISGHTALYWYRQSLGQGLEFLIYFQGNSAPDKSGLPSDRFSAERTGGSVSTLTIQRTQQEDSAVYLCASSLASDVEIGAFFGQGTRLTVV.

The CDR3 DNA is TGTGCCACCAGCAGAGATAGAGGAAACCAGCCCCAGCATTTT. Translating gives CATSRDRGNQPQHF. The genes are TRBV15 and TRBJ1-5; D unclear. The CDR3 has 14 amino acids. The germline V gene encodes CDR1 LNHNV and CDR2 YYDKDF (reference sequence). V gave up 0 bases and J gave up 7 bases, with 10 bases separating them.

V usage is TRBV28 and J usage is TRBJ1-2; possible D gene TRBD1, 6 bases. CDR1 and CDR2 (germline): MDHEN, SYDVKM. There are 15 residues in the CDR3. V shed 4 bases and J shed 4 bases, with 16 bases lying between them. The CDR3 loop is CASSSPVGAGYGYTF. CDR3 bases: TGTGCCAGCAGTTCGCCCGTGGGGGCAGGCTATGGCTACACCTTC.

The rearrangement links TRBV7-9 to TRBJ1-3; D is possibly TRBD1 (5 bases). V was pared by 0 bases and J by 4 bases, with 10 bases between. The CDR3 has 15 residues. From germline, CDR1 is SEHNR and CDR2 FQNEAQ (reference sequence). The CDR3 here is CASSLARDSGNTIYF. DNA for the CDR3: TGTGCCAGCAGCTTAGCGAGGGACTCAGGAAACACCATATATTTT.

In DNA form, the CDR3 reads TGTGCCAGCAGCGACGGTGGGGGAGGGACCTACGAGCAGTACTTC. This gives the protein CASSDGGGGTYEQYF. The chain combines TRBV7-9 with TRBJ2-7, with 7 positions matching TRBD2. With V trimmed by 5 bases and J by 2 bases, 9 bases remained unmatched. This CDR3 has 15 amino acids. Germline assignment: CDR1 SEHNR and CDR2 FQNEAQ (reference sequence).

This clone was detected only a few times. The CDR3 DNA reads TGTGCCAGCAGTTTTTCCAGACATCTGGGGGATGAGCAGTTCTTC. As protein: CASSFSRHLGDEQFF. The chain couples TRBV27 to TRBJ2-1, with D possibly being TRBD1 or TRBD2 (5 bases each). This CDR3 is built from 15 residues. V lost 3 bases and J lost 8, with 17 bases in between. CDR1 and CDR2 from the germline V gene are MNHEY and SMNVEV (reference sequence).

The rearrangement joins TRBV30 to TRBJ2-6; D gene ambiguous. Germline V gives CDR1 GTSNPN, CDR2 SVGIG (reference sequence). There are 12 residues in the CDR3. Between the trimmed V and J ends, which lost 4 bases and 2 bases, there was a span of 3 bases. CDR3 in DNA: TGTGCCTGGAACCCTGGGGCCAACGTCCTGACTTTC. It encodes CAWNPGANVLTF.

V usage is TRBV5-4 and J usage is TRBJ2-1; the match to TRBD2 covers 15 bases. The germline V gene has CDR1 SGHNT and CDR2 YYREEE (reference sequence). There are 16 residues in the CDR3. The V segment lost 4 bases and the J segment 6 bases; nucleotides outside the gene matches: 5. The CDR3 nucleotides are TGTGCCAGCAGCGCGGGGACTAGCGGGAGGTTCAATGAGCAGTTCTTC. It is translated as CASSAGTSGRFNEQFF. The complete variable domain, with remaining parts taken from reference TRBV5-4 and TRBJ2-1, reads ETGVTQSPTHLIKTRGQQVTLRCSSQSGHNTVSWYQQALGQGPQFIFQYYREEENGRGNFPPRFSGLQFPNYSSELNVNALELDDSALYLCASSAGTSGRFNEQFFGPGTRLTVL.

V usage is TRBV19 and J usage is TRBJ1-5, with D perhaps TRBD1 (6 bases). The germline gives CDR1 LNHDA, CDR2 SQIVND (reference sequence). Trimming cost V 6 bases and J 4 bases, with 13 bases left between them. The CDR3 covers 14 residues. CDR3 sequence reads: CASSEQGWNQPQHF. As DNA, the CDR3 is TGTGCCAGTAGCGAACAGGGATGGAATCAGCCCCAGCATTTT.

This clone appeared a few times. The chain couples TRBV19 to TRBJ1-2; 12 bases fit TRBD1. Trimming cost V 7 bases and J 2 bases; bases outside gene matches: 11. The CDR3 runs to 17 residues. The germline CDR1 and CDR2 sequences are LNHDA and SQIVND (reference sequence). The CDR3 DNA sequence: TGTGCCAGTACCCAAGACCCGGGACAGGGGGCCAACTATGGCTACACCTTC. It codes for CASTQDPGQGANYGYTF.

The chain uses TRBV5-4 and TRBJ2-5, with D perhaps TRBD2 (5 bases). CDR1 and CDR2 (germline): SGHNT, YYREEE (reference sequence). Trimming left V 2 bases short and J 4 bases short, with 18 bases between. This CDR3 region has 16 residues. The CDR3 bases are TGTGCCAGCAGCTTAGGGCTAGCCGAGAGCGCAGAGACCCAGTACTTC. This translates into CASSLGLAESAETQYF.

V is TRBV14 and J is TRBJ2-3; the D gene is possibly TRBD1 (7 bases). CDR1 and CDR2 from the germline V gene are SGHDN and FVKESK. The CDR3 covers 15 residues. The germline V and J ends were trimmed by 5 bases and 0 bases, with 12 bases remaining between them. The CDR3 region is CASSWRDSSTDTQYF. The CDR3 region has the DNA TGTGCCAGCAGCTGGAGGGACAGTAGCACAGATACGCAGTATTTT.

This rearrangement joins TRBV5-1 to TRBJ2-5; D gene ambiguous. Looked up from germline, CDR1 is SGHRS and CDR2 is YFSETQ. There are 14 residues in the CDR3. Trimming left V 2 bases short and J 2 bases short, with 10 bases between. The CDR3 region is CASSFSAVQETQYF. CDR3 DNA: TGCGCCAGCAGCTTCTCGGCCGTACAAGAGACCCAGTACTTC. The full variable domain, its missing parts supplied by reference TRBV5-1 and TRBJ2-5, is KAGVTQTPRYLIKTRGQQVTLSCSPISGHRSVSWYQQTPGQGLQFLFEYFSETQRNKGNFPGRFSGRQFSNSRSEMNVSTLELGDSALYLCASSFSAVQETQYFGPGTRLLVL.

CDR3 sequence: CASRSPRGRRGETQYF. The DNA of the CDR3 is TGTGCCAGCAGATCTCCCCGGGGCCGGAGAGGGGAGACCCAGTACTTC. This chain connects TRBV11-2 to TRBJ2-5; D may be TRBD1 or TRBD2 (5 bases each). The CDR3 sequence is 16 residues long. V lost 6 bases to trimming and J lost 5 bases, with 22 bases between them. Germline V CDR1 and CDR2: SGHAT, FQNNGV. Full variable domain (rest looked up from reference TRBV11-2 and TRBJ2-5): EAGVAQSPRYKIIEKRQSVAFWCNPISGHATLYWYQQILGQGPKLLIQFQNNGVVDDSQLPKDRFSAERLKGVDSTLKIQPAKLEDSAVYLCASRSPRGRRGETQYFGPGTRLLVL.

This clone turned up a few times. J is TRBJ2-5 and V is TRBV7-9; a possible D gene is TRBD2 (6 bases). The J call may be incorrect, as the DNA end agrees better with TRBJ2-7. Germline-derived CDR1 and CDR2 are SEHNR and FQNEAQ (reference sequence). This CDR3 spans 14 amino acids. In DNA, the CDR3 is TGTGCCAGCAGCCAAGGGACTGGGTACTACGAGCAGTACTTC. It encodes CASSQGTGYYEQYF.

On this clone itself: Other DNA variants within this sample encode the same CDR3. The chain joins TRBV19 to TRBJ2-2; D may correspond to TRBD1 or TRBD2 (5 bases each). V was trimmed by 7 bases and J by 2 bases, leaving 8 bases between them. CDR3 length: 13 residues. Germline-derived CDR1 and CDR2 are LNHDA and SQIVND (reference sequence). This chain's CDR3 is CASTRGNTGELFF. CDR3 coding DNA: TGTGCCAGTACACGGGGCAACACCGGGGAGCTGTTTTTT. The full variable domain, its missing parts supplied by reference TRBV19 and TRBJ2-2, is DGGITQSPKYLFRKEGQNVTLSCEQNLNHDAMYWYRQDPGQGLRLIYYSQIVNDFQKGDIAEGYSVSREKKESFPLTVTSAQKNPTAFYLCASTRGNTGELFFGEGSRLTVL.

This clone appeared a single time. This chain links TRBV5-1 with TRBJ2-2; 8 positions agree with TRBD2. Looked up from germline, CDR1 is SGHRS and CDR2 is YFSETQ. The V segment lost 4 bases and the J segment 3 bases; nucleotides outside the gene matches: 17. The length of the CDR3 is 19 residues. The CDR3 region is CASSASTSATLLYTGELFF. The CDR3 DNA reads TGCGCCAGCAGCGCGTCGACTAGCGCGACACTCCTTTACACCGGGGAGCTGTTTTTT.

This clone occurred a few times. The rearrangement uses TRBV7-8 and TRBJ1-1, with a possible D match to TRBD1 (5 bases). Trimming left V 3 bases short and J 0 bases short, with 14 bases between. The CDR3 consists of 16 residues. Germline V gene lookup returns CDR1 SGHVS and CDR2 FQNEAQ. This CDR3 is CASSLAGFPLNTEAFF. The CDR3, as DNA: TGTGCCAGCAGCTTGGCAGGGTTCCCTTTGAACACTGAAGCTTTCTTT.

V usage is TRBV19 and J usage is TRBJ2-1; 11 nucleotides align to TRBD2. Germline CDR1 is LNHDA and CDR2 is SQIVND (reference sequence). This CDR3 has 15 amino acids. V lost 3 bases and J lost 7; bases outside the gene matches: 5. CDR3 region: CASSMALAGGNEQFF. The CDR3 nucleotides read TGTGCCAGTAGTATGGCGCTAGCGGGAGGTAATGAGCAGTTCTTC.

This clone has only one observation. In nucleotides, the CDR3 is TGTGCCAGCAGCAAAGTTACGGAAGAGACCCAGTACTTC. It encodes CASSKVTEETQYF. The rearrangement uses TRBV21-1 and TRBJ2-5; the D call of TRBD2 is as the table states it, not checked on the DNA. TRBV21-1 is reported as a pseudogene. The length of the CDR3 is 13 residues.

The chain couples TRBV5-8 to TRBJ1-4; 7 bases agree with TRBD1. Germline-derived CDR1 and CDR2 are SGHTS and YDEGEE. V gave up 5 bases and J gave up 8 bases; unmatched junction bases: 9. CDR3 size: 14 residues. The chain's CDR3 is CASSLRQGPEKLFF. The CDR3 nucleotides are TGTGCCAGCAGTTTGCGACAGGGCCCCGAAAAACTGTTTTTT.

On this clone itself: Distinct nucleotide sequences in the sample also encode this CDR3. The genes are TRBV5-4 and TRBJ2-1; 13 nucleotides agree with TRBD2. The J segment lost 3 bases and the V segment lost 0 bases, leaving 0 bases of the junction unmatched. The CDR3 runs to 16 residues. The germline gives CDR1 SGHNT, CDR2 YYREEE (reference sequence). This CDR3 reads CASSLGTSGSYNEQFF. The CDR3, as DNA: TGTGCCAGCAGCTTGGGGACTAGCGGGAGCTACAATGAGCAGTTCTTC.

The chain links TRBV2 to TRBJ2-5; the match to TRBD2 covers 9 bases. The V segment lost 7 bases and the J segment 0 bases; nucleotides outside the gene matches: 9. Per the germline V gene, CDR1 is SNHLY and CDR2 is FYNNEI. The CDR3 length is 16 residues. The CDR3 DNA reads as TGTGCCAGCATGGGACTAGCAGCTCGGGACCAAGAGACCCAGTACTTC. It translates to CASMGLAARDQETQYF. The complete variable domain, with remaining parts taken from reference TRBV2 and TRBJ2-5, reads EPEVTQTPSHQVTQMGQEVILRCVPISNHLYFYWYRQILGQKVEFLVSFYNNEISEKSEIFDDQFSVERPDGSNFTLKIRSTKLEDSAMYFCASMGLAARDQETQYFGPGTRLLVL.

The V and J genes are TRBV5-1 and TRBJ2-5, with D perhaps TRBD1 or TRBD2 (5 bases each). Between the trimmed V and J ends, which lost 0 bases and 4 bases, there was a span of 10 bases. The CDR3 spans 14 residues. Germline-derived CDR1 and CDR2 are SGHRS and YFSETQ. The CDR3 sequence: CASSLGGRGETQYF. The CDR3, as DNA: TGCGCCAGCAGCTTGGGGGGACGGGGAGAGACCCAGTACTTC. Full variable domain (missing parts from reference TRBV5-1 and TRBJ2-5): KAGVTQTPRYLIKTRGQQVTLSCSPISGHRSVSWYQQTPGQGLQFLFEYFSETQRNKGNFPGRFSGRQFSNSRSEMNVSTLELGDSALYLCASSLGGRGETQYFGPGTRLLVL.

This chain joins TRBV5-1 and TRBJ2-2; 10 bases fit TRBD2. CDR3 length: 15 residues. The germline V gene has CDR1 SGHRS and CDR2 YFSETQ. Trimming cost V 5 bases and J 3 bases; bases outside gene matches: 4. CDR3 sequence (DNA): TGCGCCAGCAGGGGGGGACTAGCGTACACCGGGGAGCTGTTTTTT. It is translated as CASRGGLAYTGELFF. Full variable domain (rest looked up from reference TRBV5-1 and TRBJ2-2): KAGVTQTPRYLIKTRGQQVTLSCSPISGHRSVSWYQQTPGQGLQFLFEYFSETQRNKGNFPGRFSGRQFSNSRSEMNVSTLELGDSALYLCASRGGLAYTGELFFGEGSRLTVL.

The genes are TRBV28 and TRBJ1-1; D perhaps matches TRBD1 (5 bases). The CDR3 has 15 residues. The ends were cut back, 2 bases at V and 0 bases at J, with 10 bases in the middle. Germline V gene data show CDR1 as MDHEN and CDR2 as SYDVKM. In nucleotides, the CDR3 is TGTGCCAGCAGTTTACAGGGACCAATGAACACTGAAGCTTTCTTT. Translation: CASSLQGPMNTEAFF.

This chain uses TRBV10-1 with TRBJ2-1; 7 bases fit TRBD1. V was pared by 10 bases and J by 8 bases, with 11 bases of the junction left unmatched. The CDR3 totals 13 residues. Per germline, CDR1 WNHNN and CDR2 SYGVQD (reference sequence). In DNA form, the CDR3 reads TGCGCCACCGCCGGGACAGTTTCCGATGAGCAGTTCTTC. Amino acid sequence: CATAGTVSDEQFF.

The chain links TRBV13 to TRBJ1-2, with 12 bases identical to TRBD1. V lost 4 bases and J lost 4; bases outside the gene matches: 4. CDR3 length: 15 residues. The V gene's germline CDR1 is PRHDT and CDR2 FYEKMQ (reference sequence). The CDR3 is CASSYGDRGLYGYTF. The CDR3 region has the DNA TGTGCCAGCAGCTATGGGGACAGGGGGCTCTATGGCTACACCTTC.

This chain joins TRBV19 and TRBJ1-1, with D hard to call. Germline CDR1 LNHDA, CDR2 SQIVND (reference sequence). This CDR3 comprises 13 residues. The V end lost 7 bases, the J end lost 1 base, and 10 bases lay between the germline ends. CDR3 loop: CASKGRKNTEAFF. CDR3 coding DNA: TGTGCCAGTAAAGGGCGGAAGAACACTGAAGCTTTCTTT.

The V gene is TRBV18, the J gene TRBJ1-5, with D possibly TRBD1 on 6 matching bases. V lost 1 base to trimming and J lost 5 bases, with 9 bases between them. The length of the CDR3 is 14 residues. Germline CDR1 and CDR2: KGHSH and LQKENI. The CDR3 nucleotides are TGTGCCAGCTCACCACGGTCAGGGGATCAGCCCCAGCATTTT. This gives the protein CASSPRSGDQPQHF.